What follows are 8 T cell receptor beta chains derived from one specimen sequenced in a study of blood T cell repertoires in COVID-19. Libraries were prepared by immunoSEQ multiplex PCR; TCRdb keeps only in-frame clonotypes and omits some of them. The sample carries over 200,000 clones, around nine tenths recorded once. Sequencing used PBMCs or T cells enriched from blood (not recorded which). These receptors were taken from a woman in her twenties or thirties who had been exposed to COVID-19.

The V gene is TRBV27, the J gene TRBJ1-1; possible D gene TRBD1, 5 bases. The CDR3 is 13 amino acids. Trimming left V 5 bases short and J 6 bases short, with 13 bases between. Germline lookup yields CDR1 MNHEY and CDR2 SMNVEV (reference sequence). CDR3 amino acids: CASSQLGEAEAFF. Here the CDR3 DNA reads TGTGCCAGCAGTCAGCTGGGGGAGGCTGAAGCTTTCTTT.

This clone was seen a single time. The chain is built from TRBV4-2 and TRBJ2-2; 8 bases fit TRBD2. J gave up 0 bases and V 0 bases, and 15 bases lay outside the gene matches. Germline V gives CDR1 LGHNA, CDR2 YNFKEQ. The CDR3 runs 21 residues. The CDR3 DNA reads TGTGCCAGCAGCCAAGATTGGGGCGGGAGGCGCCTTTTTACGAACACCGGGGAGCTGTTTTTT. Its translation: CASSQDWGGRRLFTNTGELFF.

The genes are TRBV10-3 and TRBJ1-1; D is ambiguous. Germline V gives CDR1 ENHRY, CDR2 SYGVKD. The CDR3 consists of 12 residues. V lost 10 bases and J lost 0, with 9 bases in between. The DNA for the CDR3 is TGTGCCACGATGTACTTGAACACTGAAGCTTTCTTT. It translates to CATMYLNTEAFF.

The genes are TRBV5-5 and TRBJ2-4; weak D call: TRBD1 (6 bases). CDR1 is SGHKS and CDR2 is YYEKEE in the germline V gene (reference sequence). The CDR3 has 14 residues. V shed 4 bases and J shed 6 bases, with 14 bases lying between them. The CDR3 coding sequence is TGTGCCAGCAGCCTCCGGACAGAGATAAACATTCAGTACTTC. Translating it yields CASSLRTEINIQYF.

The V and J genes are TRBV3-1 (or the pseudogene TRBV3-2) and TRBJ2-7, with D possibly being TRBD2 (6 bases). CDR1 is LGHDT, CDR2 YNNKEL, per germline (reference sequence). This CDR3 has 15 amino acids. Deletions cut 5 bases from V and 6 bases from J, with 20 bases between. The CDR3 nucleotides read TGTGCCAGCAGCTTCCACTCAAATCTGGGAGGCGAGCAGTACTTC. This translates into CASSFHSNLGGEQYF.

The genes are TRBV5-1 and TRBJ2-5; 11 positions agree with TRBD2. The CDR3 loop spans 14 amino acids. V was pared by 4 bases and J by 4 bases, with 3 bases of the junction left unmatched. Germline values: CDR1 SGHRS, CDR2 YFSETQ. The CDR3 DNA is TGCGCCAGCAGCCCTGGACTAGCGGGAGAGACCCAGTACTTC. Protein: CASSPGLAGETQYF.

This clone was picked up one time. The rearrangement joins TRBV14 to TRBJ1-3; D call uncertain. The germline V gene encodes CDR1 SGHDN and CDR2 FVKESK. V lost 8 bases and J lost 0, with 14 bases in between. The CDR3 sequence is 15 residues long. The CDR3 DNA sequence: TGTGCCAGCCGGCGGGGATTTCTCTCTGGAAACACCATATATTTT. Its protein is CASRRGFLSGNTIYF. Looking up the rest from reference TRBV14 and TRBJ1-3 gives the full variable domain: EAGVTQFPSHSVIEKGQTVTLRCDPISGHDNLYWYRRVMGKEIKFLLHFVKESKQDESGMPNNRFLAERTGGTYSTLKVQPAELEDSGVYFCASRRGFLSGNTIYFGEGSWLTVV.

Here the CDR3 reads CASSTSGGYNEQFF. The CDR3 DNA reads as TGTGCCAGCAGTACTAGCGGGGGTTACAATGAGCAGTTCTTC. The J gene is TRBJ2-1, the V gene TRBV2, with 11 bases lining up with TRBD2. V shed 5 bases, J shed 4 bases, and the junction held 1 base outside the gene matches. Germline V gives CDR1 SNHLY, CDR2 FYNNEI. The CDR3 is 14 amino acids.